These 20 T cell receptor beta chains were sequenced from one sample in a study of chemoradiotherapy in HPV16-positive cancers. Produced via immunoSEQ multiplex PCR; TCRdb's table is partial and in-frame only. The table records approximately 35,000 clones, around 92% of them present only once. The sequencing used blood, collected from a patient who underwent chemoradiotherapy. The receptors here all came from a human donor with HPV-associated anogenital cancer.

This chain links TRBV5-1 with TRBJ2-1; tentatively, D is TRBD1 or TRBD2 (5 bases each). Germline lookup yields CDR1 SGHRS and CDR2 YFSETQ. There are 15 residues in the CDR3. V lost 2 bases, J lost 2 bases, and 11 bases lay in between. CDR3 sequence reads: CASSFSGAAYNEQFF. DNA of the CDR3: TGCGCCAGCAGCTTCTCCGGGGCCGCCTACAATGAGCAGTTCTTC.

The gene calls are TRBV7-6 and TRBJ1-4; weak D call: TRBD1 (5 bases). In germline, CDR1 is SGHVS, CDR2 FNYEAQ. V lost 4 bases to trimming and J lost 7 bases, with 16 bases between them. This CDR3 contains 15 residues. In nucleotides, the CDR3 is TGTGCCAGCAGCTCTTTAGGGGTCGCAAGTGAAAAACTGTTTTTT. Residues: CASSSLGVASEKLFF.

This clone was picked up one time. The chain has TRBV2 and TRBJ2-3; maybe TRBD2 (6 bases). Trimming shortened V by 5 bases and J by 2 bases, and 17 bases separated the two germline ends. This CDR3 is 16 amino acids long. Germline loops: CDR1 SNHLY, CDR2 FYNNEI. CDR3 region: CASSLRLVRDTDTQYF. CDR3 coding DNA: TGTGCCAGCAGTTTAAGACTAGTACGCGACACAGATACGCAGTATTTT.

The rearrangement joins TRBV19 to TRBJ2-2; 7 bases line up with TRBD1. CDR1 and CDR2 from the germline V gene are LNHDA and SQIVND (reference sequence). The CDR3 is made up of 16 amino acids. J was trimmed by 4 bases and V by 4 bases; bases with no gene match: 9. The CDR3 region has the DNA TGTGCCAGTAGTACCCGACAGGGTTTGGGCACCGGGGAGCTGTTTTTT. This codes for CASSTRQGLGTGELFF.

The rearrangement uses TRBV6-4 and TRBJ2-2; perhaps D is TRBD1 or TRBD2 (5 bases each). This CDR3 comprises 15 residues. Per the germline V gene, CDR1 is MRHNA and CDR2 is SNTAGT. V lost 6 bases and J lost 5, with 16 bases in between. The CDR3 bases are TGTGCCAGCAGCCCGGGGACCGTTGAGACCGGGGAGCTGTTTTTT. This gives the protein CASSPGTVETGELFF.

The chain recombines TRBV5-5 with TRBJ1-1; the D is unclear. Germline lookup yields CDR1 SGHKS and CDR2 YYEKEE (reference sequence). The V and J ends lost 1 base and 7 bases respectively, with 11 bases between them. The CDR3 contains 13 residues. In nucleotides, the CDR3 is TGTGCCAGCAGCTTGTCAGCGGGGTATGAAGCTTTCTTT. Its translation: CASSLSAGYEAFF. Combining the CDR3 with reference TRBV5-5 and TRBJ1-1 gives the whole variable domain DAGVTQSPTHLIKTRGQQVTLRCSPISGHKSVSWYQQVLGQGPQFIFQYYEKEERGRGNFPDRFSARQFPNYSSELNVNALLLGDSALYLCASSLSAGYEAFFGQGTRLTVV.

This clone was seen only once. The chain employs TRBV5-1 and TRBJ1-1; D remains unclear. Trimming removed 5 bases at V and 2 bases at J, with 16 bases between. The germline V gene encodes CDR1 SGHRS and CDR2 YFSETQ. This CDR3 is built from 15 residues. CDR3 region: CASRPELQLNTEAFF. DNA for the CDR3: TGCGCCAGCAGACCCGAATTACAGCTTAACACTGAAGCTTTCTTT.

This rearrangement joins TRBV7-2 to TRBJ1-3; D remains ambiguous. Germline CDR1 is SGHTA and CDR2 is FQGNSA. Deletions cut 1 base from V and 2 bases from J, with 6 bases between. The CDR3 length is 14 residues. Written as DNA, the CDR3 is TGTGCCAGCAGCTTAGACCCCCCTGGAAACACCATATATTTT. Encoded protein: CASSLDPPGNTIYF.

The V call is TRBV15, the J call TRBJ2-1, with D possibly matching TRBD2 (6 bases). The germline gives CDR1 LNHNV, CDR2 YYDKDF (reference sequence). The length of the CDR3 is 15 residues. The V end lost 5 bases, the J end lost 2 bases, and 13 bases lay between the germline ends. The CDR3 loop reads CATSSDSGPYNEQFF. Here the CDR3 DNA reads TGTGCCACCAGCTCCGATAGCGGTCCCTACAATGAGCAGTTCTTC.

This sequence joins TRBV11-2 and TRBJ2-1; D not resolved. Per germline, CDR1 SGHAT and CDR2 FQNNGV. V lost 1 base and J lost 0, with 10 bases in between. CDR3 length equals 16 residues. In DNA form, the CDR3 reads TGTGCCAGCAGCTTAGCGGCGGCGAGCTCCTACAATGAGCAGTTCTTC. Protein sequence: CASSLAAASSYNEQFF.

The V and J genes are TRBV27 and TRBJ2-5; D gene ambiguous. Trimming stripped 3 bases from V and 0 bases from J, with 8 bases between. From germline, CDR1 is MNHEY and CDR2 SMNVEV (reference sequence). The length of the CDR3 is 14 residues. CDR3 region: CASSLDYNQETQYF. The CDR3 coding sequence is TGTGCCAGCAGTTTGGATTACAACCAAGAGACCCAGTACTTC.

The chain uses TRBV27 and TRBJ1-1; the D is unclear. The CDR3 is 13 amino acids. V gave up 6 bases and J gave up 4 bases, with 12 bases separating them. The germline CDR1 and CDR2 sequences are MNHEY and SMNVEV (reference sequence). The CDR3 here is CASSLRLGTEAFF. The DNA for the CDR3 is TGTGCCAGCAGCTTGCGATTAGGCACTGAAGCTTTCTTT.

This clone was seen only once. The gene calls are TRBV6-6 and TRBJ1-2, with D hard to call. CDR3 length: 14 residues. With 0 bases removed from V and 2 bases from J, the gap between germline ends came to 7 bases. Germline V gives CDR1 MNHNY, CDR2 SVGAGI (reference sequence). The CDR3 region has the DNA TGTGCCAGCAGTTACTCGAAGGGCAACTATGGCTACACCTTC. Its translation: CASSYSKGNYGYTF.

The rearrangement uses TRBV5-1 and TRBJ1-6; TRBD1 agrees at 11 bases. Germline V gene lookup returns CDR1 SGHRS and CDR2 YFSETQ. The trim removed 3 bases at V and 8 bases at J, leaving 10 bases unmatched. The length of the CDR3 is 17 residues. Written as DNA, the CDR3 is TGCGCCAGCAGCTATGGGACAGGGGGTTCCCAAGATTCACCCCTCCACTTT. This sequence encodes CASSYGTGGSQDSPLHF.

The rearrangement links TRBV30 to TRBJ2-7; D is unclear. CDR3 length: 12 amino acids. Germline V CDR1 and CDR2: GTSNPN, SVGIG (reference sequence). Trimming pared 1 base from V and 5 bases from J, leaving 9 bases between. The CDR3 nucleotides read TGTGCCTGGAGTGCCGTGCGGAACGAGCAGTACTTC. The encoded protein is CAWSAVRNEQYF.

The chain combines TRBV23-1 with TRBJ2-3; D may correspond to TRBD1 or TRBD2 (6 bases each). TRBV23-1 is known as an ORF, though its function is uncertain. The V end lost 4 bases, the J end lost 0 bases, and 8 bases lay between the germline ends. The CDR3 has 14 amino acids. CDR3 sequence: CASSRGTSTDTQYF. CDR3 coding DNA: TGCGCCAGCAGTCGCGGGACAAGCACAGATACGCAGTATTTT.

This chain uses TRBV6-1 with TRBJ1-2, with D unclear. CDR1 MNHNS and CDR2 SASEGT come from the germline V gene. Trimming removed 9 bases from V and 8 bases from J, with 13 bases in between. The length of the CDR3 is 11 residues. The CDR3 loop reads CASQKTIGYTF. The CDR3, as DNA: TGTGCCAGTCAGAAGACGATCGGCTACACCTTC.

This chain connects TRBV2 to TRBJ2-1; D possibly corresponds to TRBD2 (7 bases). This CDR3 contains 16 residues. V was clipped by 3 bases and J by 2 bases, with 14 bases between them. The germline gives CDR1 SNHLY, CDR2 FYNNEI. CDR3: CASSEQRGGTYNEQFF. In DNA, the CDR3 is TGTGCCAGCAGTGAGCAGAGGGGGGGGACCTACAATGAGCAGTTCTTC.

The chain recombines TRBV6-7 with TRBJ1-3, with no clear D. TRBV6-7 is noted as an ORF with a role that remains uncertain. The CDR3 totals 16 residues. V lost 8 bases, J lost 3 bases, and 20 bases lay in between. Here the CDR3 DNA reads TGTGCCAGCCCGGTGGGCAGCCTTGTAGTTGGAAACACCATATATTTT. Residues: CASPVGSLVVGNTIYF.

The chain couples TRBV7-9 to TRBJ1-5, with D unresolved. This CDR3 region has 14 residues. Germline lookup yields CDR1 SEHNR and CDR2 FQNEAQ (reference sequence). V lost 2 bases to trimming and J lost 5 bases, with 10 bases between them. The CDR3 reads CASSLRGSDQPQHF. The CDR3 bases are TGTGCCAGCAGCTTACGAGGTAGTGATCAGCCCCAGCATTTT.